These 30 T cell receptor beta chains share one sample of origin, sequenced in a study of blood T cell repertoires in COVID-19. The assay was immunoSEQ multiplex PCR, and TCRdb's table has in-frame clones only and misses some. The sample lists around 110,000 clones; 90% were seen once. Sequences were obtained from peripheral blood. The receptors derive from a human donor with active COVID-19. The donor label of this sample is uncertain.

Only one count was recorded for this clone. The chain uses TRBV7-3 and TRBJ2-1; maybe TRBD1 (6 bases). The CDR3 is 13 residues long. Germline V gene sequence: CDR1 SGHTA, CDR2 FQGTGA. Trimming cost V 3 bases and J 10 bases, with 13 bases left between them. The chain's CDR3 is CASSFMGADEQFF. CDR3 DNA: TGTGCCAGCAGCTTCATGGGGGCCGACGAGCAGTTCTTC.

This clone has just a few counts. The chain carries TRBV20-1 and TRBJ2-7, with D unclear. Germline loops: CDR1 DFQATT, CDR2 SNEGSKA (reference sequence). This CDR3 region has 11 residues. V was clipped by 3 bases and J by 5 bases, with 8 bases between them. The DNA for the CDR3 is TGCAGTGCTAGCCGGTCCCACGAGCAGTACTTC. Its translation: CSASRSHEQYF.

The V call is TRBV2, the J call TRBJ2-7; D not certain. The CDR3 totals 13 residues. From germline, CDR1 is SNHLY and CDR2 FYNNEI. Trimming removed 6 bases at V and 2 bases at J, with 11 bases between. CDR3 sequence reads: CASRADRTYEQYF. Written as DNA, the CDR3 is TGTGCCAGCAGGGCCGATCGAACCTACGAGCAGTACTTC.

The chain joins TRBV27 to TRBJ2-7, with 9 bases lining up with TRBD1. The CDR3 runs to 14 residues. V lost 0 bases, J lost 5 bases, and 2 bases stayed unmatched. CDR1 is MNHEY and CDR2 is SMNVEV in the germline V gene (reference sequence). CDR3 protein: CASSLSGQGHEQYF. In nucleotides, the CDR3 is TGTGCCAGCAGTTTATCGGGACAGGGTCACGAGCAGTACTTC.

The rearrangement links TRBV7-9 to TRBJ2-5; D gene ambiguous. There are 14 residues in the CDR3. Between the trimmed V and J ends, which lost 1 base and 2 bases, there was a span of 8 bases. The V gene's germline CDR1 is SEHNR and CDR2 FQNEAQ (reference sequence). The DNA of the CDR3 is TGTGCCAGCAGCTTAGGAACTCCGCAAGAGACCCAGTACTTC. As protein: CASSLGTPQETQYF.

DNA for the CDR3: TGTGCCAGCTCACCGCAAAGAGGGGGTAATGAAAAACTGTTTTTT. Protein product: CASSPQRGGNEKLFF. The chain uses TRBV18 and TRBJ1-4, with D possibly TRBD1 on 6 matching bases. CDR3 length: 15 residues. V shed 3 bases and J shed 4 bases, with 12 bases lying between them. The V gene's germline CDR1 is KGHSH and CDR2 LQKENI. Full variable domain (outside the CDR3, taken from reference TRBV18 and TRBJ1-4): NAGVMQNPRHLVRRRGQEARLRCSPMKGHSHVYWYRQLPEEGLKFMVYLQKENIIDESGMPKERFSAEFPKEGPSILRIQQVVRGDSAAYFCASSPQRGGNEKLFFGSGTQLSVL.

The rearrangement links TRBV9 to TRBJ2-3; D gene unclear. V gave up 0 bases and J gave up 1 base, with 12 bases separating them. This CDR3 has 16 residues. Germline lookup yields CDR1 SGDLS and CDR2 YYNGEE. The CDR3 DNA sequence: TGTGCCAGCAGCGTAGCGACGCCTCAGGGCACAGATACGCAGTATTTT. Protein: CASSVATPQGTDTQYF.

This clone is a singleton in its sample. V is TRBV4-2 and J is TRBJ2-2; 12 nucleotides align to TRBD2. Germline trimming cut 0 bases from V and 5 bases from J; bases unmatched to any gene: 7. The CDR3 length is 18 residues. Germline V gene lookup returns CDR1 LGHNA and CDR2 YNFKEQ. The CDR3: CASSQESGLAGKTGELFF. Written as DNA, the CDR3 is TGTGCCAGCAGCCAAGAATCCGGACTAGCGGGGAAGACCGGGGAGCTGTTTTTT.

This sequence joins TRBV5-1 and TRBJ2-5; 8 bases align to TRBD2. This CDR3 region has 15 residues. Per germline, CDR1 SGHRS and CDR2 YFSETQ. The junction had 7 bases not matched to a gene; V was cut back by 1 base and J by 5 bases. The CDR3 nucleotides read TGCGCCAGCAGCTTGCCGACTAGCGACCGGGAGACCCAGTACTTC. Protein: CASSLPTSDRETQYF.

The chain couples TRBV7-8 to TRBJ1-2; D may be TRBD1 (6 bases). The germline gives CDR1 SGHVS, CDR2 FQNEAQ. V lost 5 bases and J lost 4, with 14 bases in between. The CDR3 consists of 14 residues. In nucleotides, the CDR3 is TGTGCCAGCAGCCCGATGACAGGAACCTATGGCTACACCTTC. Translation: CASSPMTGTYGYTF.

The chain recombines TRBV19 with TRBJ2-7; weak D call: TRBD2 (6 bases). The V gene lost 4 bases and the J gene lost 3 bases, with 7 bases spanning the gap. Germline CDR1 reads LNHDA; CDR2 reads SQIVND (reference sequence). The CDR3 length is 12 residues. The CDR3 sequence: CASSTGVYEQYF. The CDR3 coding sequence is TGTGCCAGTAGTACGGGAGTCTACGAGCAGTACTTC.

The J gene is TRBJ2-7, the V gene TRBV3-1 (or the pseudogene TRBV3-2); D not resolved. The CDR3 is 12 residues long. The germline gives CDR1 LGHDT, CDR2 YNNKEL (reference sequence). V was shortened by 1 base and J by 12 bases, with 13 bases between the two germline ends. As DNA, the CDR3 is TGTGCCAGCAGCCAAGCTGGCGGCAAAGGGTACTTC. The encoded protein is CASSQAGGKGYF.

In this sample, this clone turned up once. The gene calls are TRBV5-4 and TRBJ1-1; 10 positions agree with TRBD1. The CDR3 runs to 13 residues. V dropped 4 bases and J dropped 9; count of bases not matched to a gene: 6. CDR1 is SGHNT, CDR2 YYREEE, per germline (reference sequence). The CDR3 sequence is CASSPGTGAKAFF. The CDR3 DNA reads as TGTGCCAGCAGCCCGGGGACAGGGGCAAAAGCTTTCTTT.

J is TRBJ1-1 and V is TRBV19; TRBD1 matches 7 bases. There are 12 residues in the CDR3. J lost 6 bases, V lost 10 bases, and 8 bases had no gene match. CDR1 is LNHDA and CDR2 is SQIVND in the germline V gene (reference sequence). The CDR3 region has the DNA TGTGCCACCCACAGGGGAATGGCTGAAGCTTTCTTT. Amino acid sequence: CATHRGMAEAFF.

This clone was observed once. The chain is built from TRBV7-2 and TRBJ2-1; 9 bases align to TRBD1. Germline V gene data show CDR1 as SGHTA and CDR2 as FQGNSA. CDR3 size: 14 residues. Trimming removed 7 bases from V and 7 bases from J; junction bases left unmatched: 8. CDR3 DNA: TGTGCCAGCAACCGGGACAGGGCACTGAATGAGCAGTTCTTC. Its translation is CASNRDRALNEQFF.

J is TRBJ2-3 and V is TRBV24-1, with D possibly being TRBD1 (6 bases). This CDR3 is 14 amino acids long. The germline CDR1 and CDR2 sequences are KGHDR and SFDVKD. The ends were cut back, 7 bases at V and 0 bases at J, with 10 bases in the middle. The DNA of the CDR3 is TGTGCCACCAGGCCGACAGGAAGCACAGATACGCAGTATTTT. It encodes CATRPTGSTDTQYF.

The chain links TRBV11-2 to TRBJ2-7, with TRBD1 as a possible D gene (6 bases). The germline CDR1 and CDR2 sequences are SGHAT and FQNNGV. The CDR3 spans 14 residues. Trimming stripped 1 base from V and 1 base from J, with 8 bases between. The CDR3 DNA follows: TGTGCCAGCAGCTTAGTCGGGACATCCTACGAGCAGTACTTC. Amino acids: CASSLVGTSYEQYF.

The CDR3 region has the DNA TGTGCCAGCAGCCAAGATTGGGGACAGGGCACAGATACGCAGTATTTT. The encoded protein is CASSQDWGQGTDTQYF. V is TRBV3-1 (or the pseudogene TRBV3-2) and J is TRBJ2-3, with TRBD1 matching over 8 bases. CDR3 length equals 16 residues. The V segment lost 0 bases and the J segment 1 base; nucleotides outside the gene matches: 3. CDR1 and CDR2 (germline): LGHDT, YNNKEL (reference sequence).

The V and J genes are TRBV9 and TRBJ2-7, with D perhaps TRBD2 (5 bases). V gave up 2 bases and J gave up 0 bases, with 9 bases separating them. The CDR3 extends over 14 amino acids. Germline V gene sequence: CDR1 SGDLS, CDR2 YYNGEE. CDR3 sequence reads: CASSVERVSYEQYF. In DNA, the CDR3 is TGTGCCAGCAGCGTTGAGAGGGTCTCCTACGAGCAGTACTTC.

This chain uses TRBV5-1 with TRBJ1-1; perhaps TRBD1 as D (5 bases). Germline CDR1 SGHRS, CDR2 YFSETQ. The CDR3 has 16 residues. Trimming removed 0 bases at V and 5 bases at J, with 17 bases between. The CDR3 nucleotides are TGCGCCAGCAGCTTGGCCCTAGGGCTTAAGGGGACTGAAGCTTTCTTT. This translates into CASSLALGLKGTEAFF.

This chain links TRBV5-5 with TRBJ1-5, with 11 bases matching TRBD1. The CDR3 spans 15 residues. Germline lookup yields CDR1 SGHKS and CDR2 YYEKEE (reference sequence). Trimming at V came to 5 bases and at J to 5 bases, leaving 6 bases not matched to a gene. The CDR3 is CASRQGTGGHQPQHF. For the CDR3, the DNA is TGTGCCAGCAGACAAGGGACAGGGGGACATCAGCCCCAGCATTTT.

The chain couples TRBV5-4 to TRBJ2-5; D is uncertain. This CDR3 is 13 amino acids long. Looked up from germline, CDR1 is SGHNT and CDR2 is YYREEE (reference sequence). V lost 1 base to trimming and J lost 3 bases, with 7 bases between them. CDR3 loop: CASSLPGEETQYF. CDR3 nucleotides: TGTGCCAGCAGCTTGCCCGGTGAAGAGACCCAGTACTTC.

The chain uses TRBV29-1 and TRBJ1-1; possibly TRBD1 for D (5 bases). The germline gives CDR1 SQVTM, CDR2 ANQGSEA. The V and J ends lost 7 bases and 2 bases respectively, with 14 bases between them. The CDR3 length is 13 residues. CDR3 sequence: CSALWGSNTEAFF. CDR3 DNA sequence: TGCAGCGCCCTGTGGGGCTCCAACACTGAAGCTTTCTTT.

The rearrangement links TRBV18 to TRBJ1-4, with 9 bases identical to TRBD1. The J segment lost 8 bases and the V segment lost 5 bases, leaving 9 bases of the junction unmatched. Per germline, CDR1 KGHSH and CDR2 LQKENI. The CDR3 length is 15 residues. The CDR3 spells CASSNNRGLREKLFF. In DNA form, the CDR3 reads TGTGCCAGCTCAAACAACAGGGGGCTGCGGGAAAAACTGTTTTTT.

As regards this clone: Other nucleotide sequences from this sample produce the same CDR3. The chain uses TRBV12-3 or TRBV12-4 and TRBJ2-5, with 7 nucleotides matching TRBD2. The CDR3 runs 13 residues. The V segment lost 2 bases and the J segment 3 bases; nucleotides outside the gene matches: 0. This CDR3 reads CASSLTSEETQYF. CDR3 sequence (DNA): TGTGCCAGCAGTTTAACTAGCGAAGAGACCCAGTACTTC.

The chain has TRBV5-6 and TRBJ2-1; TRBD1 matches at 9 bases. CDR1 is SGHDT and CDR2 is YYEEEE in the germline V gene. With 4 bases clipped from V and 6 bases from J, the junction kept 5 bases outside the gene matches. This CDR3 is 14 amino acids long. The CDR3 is CASSAGQGRNEQFF. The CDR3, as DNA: TGTGCCAGCAGCGCGGGACAGGGTCGCAATGAGCAGTTCTTC.

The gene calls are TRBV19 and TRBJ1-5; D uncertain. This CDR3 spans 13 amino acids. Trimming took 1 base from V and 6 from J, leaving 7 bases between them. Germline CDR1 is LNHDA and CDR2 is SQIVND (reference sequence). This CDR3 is CASSIVAVQPQHF. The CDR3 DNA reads TGTGCCAGTAGTATAGTGGCTGTTCAGCCCCAGCATTTT.

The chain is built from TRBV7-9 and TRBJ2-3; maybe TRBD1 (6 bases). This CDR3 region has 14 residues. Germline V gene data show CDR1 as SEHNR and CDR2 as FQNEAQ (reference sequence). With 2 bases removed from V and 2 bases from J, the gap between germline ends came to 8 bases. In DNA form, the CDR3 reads TGTGCCAGCAGCTTACACAGGGACACAGATACGCAGTATTTT. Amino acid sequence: CASSLHRDTDTQYF.

The CDR3 region is CASSVGPRGRNTEAFF. CDR3 nucleotides: TGTGCCAGCAGCGTAGGGCCCAGGGGGAGGAACACTGAAGCTTTCTTT. The chain recombines TRBV9 with TRBJ1-1; 7 nucleotides agree with TRBD1. V was clipped by 0 bases and J by 1 base; unmatched bases: 6. Germline V gives CDR1 SGDLS, CDR2 YYNGEE. The CDR3 is 16 amino acids.

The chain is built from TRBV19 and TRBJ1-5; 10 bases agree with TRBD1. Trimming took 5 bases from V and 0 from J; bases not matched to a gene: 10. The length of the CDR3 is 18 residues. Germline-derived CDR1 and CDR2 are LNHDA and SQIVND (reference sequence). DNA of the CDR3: TGTGCCAGTAGTGGGACAGGGGCCCTGAGATATAGCAATCAGCCCCAGCATTTT. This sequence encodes CASSGTGALRYSNQPQHF.